Each of the 10 T cell receptor beta chains below was sequenced from the same sample in a study of T cell clonotyping in hematopoietic cell transplantation. Repertoires were generated with immunoSEQ multiplex PCR, while TCRdb's copy carries only in-frame clones and drops some. This table has several thousand clones, around nine tenths appearing once. Sequenced here: peripheral blood mononuclear cells, sampled 100 days after allogeneic stem cell transplant. All receptors derive from a female patient aged 35-55 years who had an allogeneic stem cell transplant from a related donor, so the T cells may come from the graft donor. Some clones in this sample may be carry-over from other donors' samples.

V and J are TRBV11-2 and TRBJ2-5; TRBD1 matches at 7 bases. CDR1 SGHAT and CDR2 FQNNGV come from the germline V gene. There are 11 residues in the CDR3. V lost 6 bases, J lost 5 bases, and 0 bases stayed unmatched. The CDR3 DNA is TGTGCCAGCAGGACAGGGGAGACCCAGTACTTC. Its translation is CASRTGETQYF. The full variable domain, rest sourced from reference TRBV11-2 and TRBJ2-5, is EAGVAQSPRYKIIEKRQSVAFWCNPISGHATLYWYQQILGQGPKLLIQFQNNGVVDDSQLPKDRFSAERLKGVDSTLKIQPAKLEDSAVYLCASRTGETQYFGPGTRLLVL.

This clone has just a few counts. CDR3 DNA sequence: TGTGCCTGGAGTGTACCCCCCTACGAGCAGTACTTC. Its translation is CAWSVPPYEQYF. The rearrangement joins TRBV30 to TRBJ2-7; D is unresolved. Deletions cut 0 bases from V and 2 bases from J, with 5 bases between. There are 12 residues in the CDR3. CDR1 is GTSNPN, CDR2 SVGIG, per germline (reference sequence).

V usage is TRBV11-1 and J usage is TRBJ2-1; 9 bases map to TRBD1. From germline, CDR1 is SGHAT and CDR2 FQDESV (reference sequence). V dropped 5 bases and J dropped 3; count of bases not matched to a gene: 5. This CDR3 spans 15 amino acids. CDR3 in amino acids: CASSVSGQGYNEQFF. The CDR3 DNA sequence: TGTGCCAGCAGCGTATCGGGACAGGGCTACAATGAGCAGTTCTTC.

This chain links TRBV5-6 with TRBJ2-7; 10 nucleotides line up with TRBD1. J lost 4 bases, V lost 4 bases, and 8 bases had no gene match. The CDR3 sequence is 15 residues long. CDR1 SGHDT and CDR2 YYEEEE come from the germline V gene. CDR3 amino acids: CASSVGLGQGYEQYF. In DNA form, the CDR3 reads TGTGCCAGCAGCGTAGGCCTGGGACAGGGGTACGAGCAGTACTTC.

The CDR3 bases are TGTGCCAGCAGTTCGCTATCGCTAAACCACAATGAGCAGTTCTTC. Protein: CASSSLSLNHNEQFF. This chain uses TRBV6-5 with TRBJ2-1, with D uncertain. Trimming removed 4 bases from V and 5 bases from J, with 15 bases in between. The CDR3 spans 15 residues. The V gene's germline CDR1 is MNHEY and CDR2 SVGAGI.

This clone appeared a few times. The V and J genes are TRBV28 and TRBJ1-5, with D perhaps TRBD1 (5 bases). The CDR3 covers 16 residues. CDR1 is MDHEN, CDR2 SYDVKM, per germline. V lost 2 bases to trimming and J lost 0 bases, with 11 bases between them. The CDR3 sequence is CASSLGDWYSNQPQHF. CDR3 in DNA: TGTGCCAGCAGTTTAGGGGACTGGTATAGCAATCAGCCCCAGCATTTT.

The V and J genes are TRBV27 and TRBJ2-7; the D gene is possibly TRBD1 (8 bases). The germline gives CDR1 MNHEY, CDR2 SMNVEV (reference sequence). CDR3 length: 17 amino acids. The germline V and J ends were trimmed by 3 bases and 0 bases, with 18 bases remaining between them. CDR3 loop: CASSLTQTGGASYEQYF. CDR3 nucleotides: TGTGCCAGCAGTTTGACTCAAACAGGGGGGGCCTCCTACGAGCAGTACTTC.

This sequence joins TRBV5-1 and TRBJ1-3; D is unresolved. The CDR3 is 15 residues long. Germline V gene sequence: CDR1 SGHRS, CDR2 YFSETQ. The ends were cut back, 7 bases at V and 4 bases at J, with 18 bases in the middle. This CDR3 is CASRSSPVSGNTIYF. CDR3 sequence (DNA): TGCGCCAGCCGTTCCTCTCCAGTATCGGGAAACACCATATATTTT. The full variable domain, completed using reference TRBV5-1 and TRBJ1-3, is KAGVTQTPRYLIKTRGQQVTLSCSPISGHRSVSWYQQTPGQGLQFLFEYFSETQRNKGNFPGRFSGRQFSNSRSEMNVSTLELGDSALYLCASRSSPVSGNTIYFGEGSWLTVV.

The gene calls are TRBV16 and TRBJ2-7; D ambiguous. This CDR3 has 18 residues. The V gene lost 0 bases and the J gene lost 1 base, with 19 bases spanning the gap. Germline CDR1 KGHSY, CDR2 FQNENV. The CDR3 DNA follows: TGTGCCAGCAGCCAATCGAGTTGGGCAGAGGATTTTTCCTACGAGCAGTACTTC. This sequence encodes CASSQSSWAEDFSYEQYF. The complete variable domain, with remaining parts taken from reference TRBV16 and TRBJ2-7, reads GEEVAQTPKHLVRGEGQKAKLYCAPIKGHSYVFWYQQVLKNEFKFLISFQNENVFDETGMPKERFSAKCLPNSPCSLEIQATKLEDSAVYFCASSQSSWAEDFSYEQYFGPGTRLTVT.

The CDR3 region is CASSSYTNQPQHF. In DNA form, the CDR3 reads TGTGCCAGCAGTTCGTACACTAATCAGCCCCAGCATTTT. The rearrangement joins TRBV11-2 to TRBJ1-5, with unresolved D. The CDR3 has 13 amino acids. Per the germline V gene, CDR1 is SGHAT and CDR2 is FQNNGV. V was shortened by 6 bases and J by 4 bases, with 10 bases between the two germline ends.